This record looks at one T cell receptor (beta chain) sequence and its context. Its antigen is as yet unknown. This sample is drawn from a study of cytomegalovirus exposure and HLA in healthy donors. PCR primers comprised 60 Vbeta and 13 Jbeta primers. Clones were read by immunoSEQ multiplex PCR, and TCRdb kept only the in-frame ones, dropping some. Among 150,000 to 200,000 clones listed, around 72% were seen once. The CDR3 has 14 amino acids. V lost 4 bases and J lost 1; bases outside the gene matches: 3. In germline, CDR1 is MGHDK, CDR2 SYGVNS. The study's findings and limits: Reports described diagnosis of cytomegalovirus status by the classifier as highly specific and sensitive. Later analysis revealed greater clonal expansion in HLA-associated TCR beta chains than in equally common others. Fewer N-insertions (relative to the approximately 700-donor mean) were reportedly seen in an Asian-associated ancestry cluster in a later analysis. Researchers left out some V segments, among them TRBV6-2 and TRBV6-3, as indistinguishable.

The chain has TRBV25-1 and TRBJ1-2, with 7 positions matching TRBD1. The TCR comes from a woman aged 40 to 50 in good health and CMV-seropositive. Sequencing input: PBMCs. CDR3: CASSVQGGNYGYTF. In DNA, the CDR3 is TGTGCCAGCAGTGTGCAGGGGGGTAACTATGGCTACACCTTC.